The present entry profiles one T cell receptor beta chain with its context. V was trimmed by 0 bases and J by 5 bases, leaving 17 bases between them. The germline V gene encodes CDR1 SGDLS and CDR2 YYNGEE. This CDR3 is 16 amino acids long. Investigators isolated RNA and reverse transcribed it into cDNA to act as the sequencing template. Libraries were prepared by immunoSEQ multiplex PCR; TCRdb keeps only in-frame clonotypes and omits some of them. The table includes around 200,000 clones, 58% detected once. The sample comes from a study of CD8+ T cells in alopecia areata. Treatment indicated: oral pan-JAK inhibitor, 5-10 mg twice daily.

This sample comprised CD8+ T cells sorted from blood, obtained at week 24, from a patient treated with tofacitinib. J is TRBJ1-2 and V is TRBV9; D is perhaps TRBD1 (6 bases). The sequence was collected from a human donor with alopecia areata. CDR3 nucleotide sequence: TGTGCCAGCAGCGTAGCCGGGGGGGGCTACGGATATGGCTACACCTTC. It specifies CASSVAGGGYGYGYTF.